These 25 T cell receptor beta chains were all obtained from the same sample, sequenced in a study of cytomegalovirus exposure and HLA in healthy donors. The study ran its PCR with 60 Vbeta and 13 Jbeta primers. Some clones are missing from TCRdb's copy, which holds only in-frame ones; the method was immunoSEQ multiplex PCR. The sample carries around 180,000 clones, about four fifths recorded once. Source material: PBMCs. The receptors were gathered from a man younger than 35 in good health and CMV-seronegative.

This chain links TRBV25-1 with TRBJ1-2; 7 nucleotides align to TRBD1. J lost 4 bases, V lost 6 bases, and 5 bases had no gene match. The CDR3 loop spans 13 amino acids. The germline V gene encodes CDR1 MGHDK and CDR2 SYGVNS. The CDR3 spells CASRQGMGYGYTF. The CDR3 DNA follows: TGTGCCAGCAGACAGGGGATGGGCTATGGCTACACCTTC.

V and J are TRBV25-1 and TRBJ2-5; D gene ambiguous. V lost 1 base to trimming and J lost 9 bases, with 15 bases between them. This CDR3 comprises 14 residues. The germline CDR1 and CDR2 sequences are MGHDK and SYGVNS. DNA of the CDR3: TGTGCCAGCAGTGAATCCCTAGACCTTCCGGCCCAGTACTTC. This translates into CASSESLDLPAQYF.

The rearrangement uses TRBV5-5 and TRBJ2-1, with 10 bases matching TRBD1. Germline assignment: CDR1 SGHKS and CDR2 YYEKEE (reference sequence). CDR3 length: 15 residues. The trim removed 2 bases at V and 4 bases at J, leaving 3 bases unmatched. The CDR3 sequence is CASSLWDRGYNEQFF. Written as DNA, the CDR3 is TGTGCCAGCAGCTTATGGGACAGGGGTTACAATGAGCAGTTCTTC.

A word on this clone: The junction does not match germline at one end; this may be a read error. The chain recombines TRBV7-9 with TRBJ2-5, with D unclear. The CDR3 sequence is 14 residues long. Germline values: CDR1 SEHNR, CDR2 FQNEAQ (reference sequence). The CDR3 protein is CSSSLSLAQETQYF. CDR3 DNA: TGTTCCAGCAGCTTGAGCCTTGCGCAAGAGACCCAGTACTTC.

CDR3 DNA sequence: TGCGCCAGCAGTGAGTTGACAGGGGGCAACTCTGGGGCCAACGTCCTGACTTTC. This translates into CASSELTGGNSGANVLTF. This chain connects TRBV10-2 to TRBJ2-6; 10 bases fit TRBD1. The CDR3 is 18 residues long. Losses at the gene ends were 1 base for V and 0 bases for J; bases not matched to a gene: 3. From germline, CDR1 is WSHSY and CDR2 SAAADI.

The genes are TRBV28 and TRBJ1-3; 9 nucleotides agree with TRBD1. The CDR3 loop spans 19 amino acids. CDR1 and CDR2 from the germline V gene are MDHEN and SYDVKM. The V and J ends lost 6 bases and 0 bases, in that order; junction bases with no gene match: 15. The CDR3 nucleotides are TGTGCCAGCAGACCGGGGGCCTCCGGGACAGGGATCTCTGGAAACACCATATATTTT. Residues: CASRPGASGTGISGNTIYF.

This clone has more than one count but fewer than ten. V is TRBV7-6 and J is TRBJ2-7; D may be TRBD2 (7 bases). This CDR3 comprises 14 residues. V was cut by 5 bases and J by 6 bases, with 17 bases left in between. Germline-derived CDR1 and CDR2 are SGHVS and FNYEAQ. Here the CDR3 DNA reads TGTGCCAGCAGCCCGGGGGGCCATTTTAGCGAGCAGTACTTC. It specifies CASSPGGHFSEQYF.

The table lists this clone with a few counts. The rearrangement joins TRBV6-5 to TRBJ1-4; no clear D gene. Per the germline V gene, CDR1 is MNHEY and CDR2 is SVGAGI. V was cut by 8 bases and J by 5 bases, with 15 bases left in between. The CDR3 length is 14 residues. The CDR3 sequence: CASCRQAENEKLFF. CDR3 sequence (DNA): TGTGCCAGCTGTCGTCAGGCCGAGAATGAAAAACTGTTTTTT.

In DNA, the CDR3 is TGCGCCAGCAGCCACCCGTGGACAGTCTCTGCCTACGAGCAGTACTTC. This gives the protein CASSHPWTVSAYEQYF. This sequence joins TRBV4-1 and TRBJ2-7; maybe TRBD1 (6 bases). The germline V and J ends were trimmed by 3 bases and 2 bases, with 17 bases remaining between them. The CDR3 is 16 amino acids. Germline-derived CDR1 and CDR2 are MGHRA and YSYEKL.

The chain uses TRBV6-6 and TRBJ2-3; 11 nucleotides match TRBD2. Per the germline V gene, CDR1 is MNHNY and CDR2 is SVGAGI (reference sequence). V shed 8 bases and J 4 bases; nucleotides not matched to a gene: 8. There are 15 residues in the CDR3. CDR3 residues: CASQRLAGLADTQYF. The CDR3 bases are TGTGCCAGCCAGCGACTAGCGGGGTTGGCAGATACGCAGTATTTT.

V usage is TRBV19 and J usage is TRBJ1-2; TRBD1 aligns across 8 bases. The germline V gene has CDR1 LNHDA and CDR2 SQIVND (reference sequence). The CDR3 runs to 15 residues. J gave up 6 bases and V 9 bases, and 15 bases lay outside the gene matches. CDR3 DNA: TGTGCCAGCAAGACCCGGACAGGGAGGTCGGATGGCTACACCTTC. It yields the protein CASKTRTGRSDGYTF.

This clone was counted a single time. The chain carries TRBV7-2 and TRBJ1-1, with TRBD1 identical over 8 bases. CDR1 is SGHTA and CDR2 is FQGNSA in the germline V gene. The CDR3 has 15 amino acids. V was pared by 5 bases and J by 6 bases, with 11 bases of the junction left unmatched. For the CDR3, the DNA is TGTGCCAGCAGCACCCCAGGGGGCGCTTCTCCTGAAGCTTTCTTT. Encoded protein: CASSTPGGASPEAFF.

This sequence joins TRBV11-2 and TRBJ2-2; no reliable D call. The germline V and J ends were trimmed by 1 base and 8 bases, with 2 bases remaining between them. CDR1 and CDR2 from the germline V gene are SGHAT and FQNNGV. This CDR3 is built from 11 residues. Here the CDR3 reads CASSLVGELFF. Here the CDR3 DNA reads TGTGCCAGCAGCTTAGTAGGGGAGCTGTTTTTT.

V is TRBV7-9 and J is TRBJ1-2; D may be TRBD1 (6 bases). Germline assignment: CDR1 SEHNR and CDR2 FQNEAQ (reference sequence). This CDR3 has 15 residues. V lost 0 bases, J lost 4 bases, and 12 bases lay in between. The CDR3 bases are TGTGCCAGCAGCTTAGCTTACAGGGATTCCTATGGCTACACCTTC. Translation gives CASSLAYRDSYGYTF.

The chain links TRBV9 to TRBJ1-3; maybe TRBD1 (6 bases). Germline-derived CDR1 and CDR2 are SGDLS and YYNGEE. CDR3 length: 15 amino acids. The V and J ends lost 2 bases and 6 bases respectively, with 15 bases between them. The CDR3 region is CASSVGTGQENTIYF. In nucleotides, the CDR3 is TGTGCCAGCAGCGTTGGTACAGGGCAGGAAAACACCATATATTTT.

V is TRBV6-5 and J is TRBJ1-6; D gene unclear. CDR1 is MNHEY and CDR2 is SVGAGI in the germline V gene. This CDR3 region has 16 residues. Trimming cost V 6 bases and J 5 bases, with 17 bases left between them. CDR3 nucleotides: TGTGCCAGCAGATACACAGCCCCCGGGAATAATTCACCCCTCCACTTT. It is translated as CASRYTAPGNNSPLHF.

The rearrangement uses TRBV6-1 and TRBJ1-1, with 8 bases matching TRBD1. Trimming took 0 bases from V and 9 from J; bases not matched to a gene: 3. Germline CDR1 and CDR2: MNHNS and SASEGT. The CDR3 is 13 amino acids. The CDR3 spells CASSEAWTGKAFF. DNA of the CDR3: TGTGCCAGCAGTGAAGCCTGGACAGGGAAAGCTTTCTTT.

The rearrangement uses TRBV7-2 and TRBJ2-5; the match to TRBD1 covers 10 bases. CDR3 size: 16 residues. Germline CDR1 SGHTA, CDR2 FQGNSA. V lost 0 bases to trimming and J lost 2 bases; unmatched junction nucleotides: 3. The CDR3 region is CASSLARTGGQETQYF. The CDR3 nucleotides are TGTGCCAGCAGCTTAGCTAGGACAGGGGGACAAGAGACCCAGTACTTC.

This chain links TRBV7-8 with TRBJ1-3; 10 bases are shared with TRBD1. Germline V gene sequence: CDR1 SGHVS, CDR2 FQNEAQ. The CDR3 loop spans 19 amino acids. V lost 5 bases to trimming and J lost 2 bases; unmatched junction nucleotides: 15. The CDR3 loop is CASSLSHPTGTGAGNTIYF. The CDR3 DNA is TGTGCCAGCAGCCTGAGTCACCCTACCGGGACAGGGGCTGGAAACACCATATATTTT.

The chain carries TRBV28 and TRBJ2-1; D possibly corresponds to TRBD1 (6 bases). V lost 4 bases and J 4 bases, leaving 17 bases between the germline ends. Germline CDR1 is MDHEN and CDR2 is SYDVKM. This CDR3 is built from 16 residues. CDR3 in DNA: TGTGCCAGCAGTTCCTCCCGGACAGTGCCTTACAATGAGCAGTTCTTC. Translating gives CASSSSRTVPYNEQFF.

With regard to this clone: The same CDR3 can be traced to other DNA sequences in this sample. The rearrangement uses TRBV7-9 and TRBJ2-3; 9 bases map to TRBD2. Germline V gene lookup returns CDR1 SEHNR and CDR2 FQNEAQ (reference sequence). The CDR3 loop spans 14 amino acids. J gave up 3 bases and V 2 bases, and 0 bases lay outside the gene matches. As DNA, the CDR3 is TGTGCCAGCAGCTTAACTAGCGGGACAGATACGCAGTATTTT. This gives the protein CASSLTSGTDTQYF.

The V and J genes are TRBV5-1 and TRBJ2-1, with 15 bases aligning to TRBD2. The CDR3 has 15 amino acids. Losses at the gene ends were 4 bases for V and 9 bases for J; bases not matched to a gene: 5. Germline CDR1 SGHRS, CDR2 YFSETQ. This CDR3 reads CASSDGLAGGVEQFF. Written as DNA, the CDR3 is TGCGCCAGCAGCGACGGACTAGCGGGAGGGGTTGAGCAGTTCTTC.

V usage is TRBV7-9 and J usage is TRBJ1-3, with 7 positions matching TRBD1. V gave up 4 bases and J gave up 0 bases; unmatched junction bases: 15. The CDR3 extends over 19 amino acids. CDR1 is SEHNR, CDR2 FQNEAQ, per germline (reference sequence). The CDR3: CASSSVRVQGSISGNTIYF. CDR3 coding DNA: TGTGCCAGCAGCTCAGTGAGGGTACAGGGGTCGATCTCTGGAAACACCATATATTTT.

The chain has TRBV11-2 and TRBJ2-7, with TRBD2 matching over 7 bases. CDR1 and CDR2 from the germline V gene are SGHAT and FQNNGV. This CDR3 contains 18 residues. Losses at the gene ends were 2 bases for V and 3 bases for J; bases not matched to a gene: 16. The CDR3 reads CASSLLWPGGSGIYEQYF. The CDR3 DNA follows: TGTGCCAGCAGCTTACTCTGGCCGGGGGGTAGCGGAATCTACGAGCAGTACTTC.

This clone was seen once. This rearrangement joins TRBV15 to TRBJ1-4, with a tentative D call TRBD1 (6 bases). The CDR3 spans 16 residues. Between the trimmed V and J ends, which lost 0 bases and 2 bases, there was a span of 10 bases. Germline values: CDR1 LNHNV, CDR2 YYDKDF (reference sequence). The CDR3 DNA sequence: TGTGCCACCAGCAGAGATCATGGGGGCACTAATGAAAAACTGTTTTTT. It codes for CATSRDHGGTNEKLFF.